The subject of this entry is one T cell receptor (beta chain). The record originates from a study of OX40 agonist ivuxolimab in advanced cancers. The overall study: Age averaged 60 years (range roughly 23 to 79), and 82.7% were male. Checkpoint inhibitors had been given previously to 40% of patients. Partial responses were achieved by three patients: one hepatocellular carcinoma, two cutaneous melanoma.

Assay used: immunoSEQ multiplex PCR; TCRdb lists only in-frame clones, some missing. The table shows some 77,000 clones, with about 92% occurring only once. This receptor was identified in an adult with an advanced solid tumor such as melanoma, head and neck, liver or kidney cancer. Sequencing was performed on CD4+ or CD8+ T cells sorted from blood, taken in a trial of the OX40 agonist ivuxolimab.

This chain's CDR3 is CASSGGVQGRFNQPQHF. The DNA of the CDR3 is TGTGCCAGTAGTGGGGGTGTGCAGGGACGGTTCAATCAGCCCCAGCATTTT. The chain is built from TRBV19 and TRBJ1-5; perhaps TRBD1 as D (5 bases). The CDR3 loop spans 17 amino acids. Per germline, CDR1 LNHDA and CDR2 SQIVND (reference sequence). Trimming removed 5 bases from V and 3 bases from J, with 20 bases in between.